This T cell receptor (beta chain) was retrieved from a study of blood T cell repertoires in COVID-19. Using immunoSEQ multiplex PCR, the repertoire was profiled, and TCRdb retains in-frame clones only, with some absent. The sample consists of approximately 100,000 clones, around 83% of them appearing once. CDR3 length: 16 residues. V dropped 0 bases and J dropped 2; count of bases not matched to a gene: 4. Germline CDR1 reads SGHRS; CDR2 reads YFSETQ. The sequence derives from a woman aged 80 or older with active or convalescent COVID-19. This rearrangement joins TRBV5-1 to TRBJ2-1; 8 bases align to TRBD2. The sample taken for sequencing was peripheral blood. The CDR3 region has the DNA TGCGCCAGCAGCTTGGCTAGCGGGCCGACCTACAATGAGCAGTTCTTC. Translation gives CASSLASGPTYNEQFF. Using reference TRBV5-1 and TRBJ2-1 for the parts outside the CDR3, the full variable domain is KAGVTQTPRYLIKTRGQQVTLSCSPISGHRSVSWYQQTPGQGLQFLFEYFSETQRNKGNFPGRFSGRQFSNSRSEMNVSTLELGDSALYLCASSLASGPTYNEQFFGPGTRLTVL.